Presented here are 11 T cell receptor beta chains from one specimen sequenced in a study of shared clonotypes between healthy human individuals. Sequencing was performed with immunoSEQ multiplex PCR; in TCRdb, only in-frame clones are kept and a portion is missing. The table lists some 1.5 million clones, 95% to 99% of them singletons, with roughly 0.42% in the top ten. Sequenced sample: naive CD4+ T cells sorted from blood. Subset described: CD45RA+ positively selected. These receptors were collected from a man aged 25 to 40 in good health.

The rearrangement links TRBV10-1 to TRBJ2-1, with D hard to call. V was trimmed by 1 base and J by 0 bases, leaving 7 bases between them. This CDR3 contains 15 residues. The germline CDR1 and CDR2 sequences are WNHNN and SYGVQD (reference sequence). The CDR3 spells CASSEYRSSYNEQFF. In DNA, the CDR3 is TGCGCCAGCAGTGAGTACCGGAGCTCCTACAATGAGCAGTTCTTC.

CDR3 coding DNA: TGTGCCAGCAGCGTTTTCTGGGTAGATACGCAGTATTTT. Translation gives CASSVFWVDTQYF. The J gene is TRBJ2-3, the V gene TRBV9; D ambiguous. CDR1 SGDLS and CDR2 YYNGEE come from the germline V gene. V lost 2 bases, J lost 5 bases, and 9 bases lay in between. The CDR3 has 13 residues. Together with reference TRBV9 and TRBJ2-3, the CDR3 gives the full variable domain: DSGVTQTPKHLITATGQRVTLRCSPRSGDLSVYWYQQSLDQGLQFLIQYYNGEERAKGNILERFSAQQFPDLHSELNLSSLELGDSALYFCASSVFWVDTQYFGPGTRLTVL.

The CDR3, as DNA: TGCGCCAGCAGCTTGATGGGTTCGTCACAAGAGACCCAGTACTTC. It encodes CASSLMGSSQETQYF. J is TRBJ2-5 and V is TRBV5-1; D gene ambiguous. This CDR3 region has 15 residues. V gave up 1 base and J gave up 2 bases, with 12 bases separating them. Per the germline V gene, CDR1 is SGHRS and CDR2 is YFSETQ.

V gene TRBV7-3 combines with J gene TRBJ2-7; TRBD2 matches at 11 bases. In germline, CDR1 is SGHTA, CDR2 FQGTGA. The CDR3 spans 13 residues. With V trimmed by 8 bases and J by 4 bases, 4 bases remained unmatched. As DNA, the CDR3 is TGTGCCAGCGGGATAGCGGGAGGGTACGAGCAGTACTTC. This codes for CASGIAGGYEQYF.

The chain has TRBV19 and TRBJ1-5; 8 nucleotides match TRBD1. CDR3 length equals 14 residues. J was trimmed by 5 bases and V by 5 bases; bases with no gene match: 5. Germline assignment: CDR1 LNHDA and CDR2 SQIVND (reference sequence). The CDR3 loop is CASSPDRGHQPQHF. DNA for the CDR3: TGTGCCAGTAGTCCTGACAGGGGCCATCAGCCCCAGCATTTT.

The gene calls are TRBV19 and TRBJ1-5; maybe TRBD1 (5 bases). The V end lost 3 bases, the J end lost 2 bases, and 14 bases lay between the germline ends. Germline V CDR1 and CDR2: LNHDA, SQIVND (reference sequence). The CDR3 totals 16 residues. CDR3 sequence reads: CASSIGPRVGNQPQHF. In DNA form, the CDR3 reads TGTGCCAGTAGTATTGGTCCCAGGGTAGGCAATCAGCCCCAGCATTTT.

This clone occurred once. The V gene is TRBV6-5, the J gene TRBJ2-3; 9 bases line up with TRBD1. Germline V lookup: CDR1 MNHEY, CDR2 SVGAGI. Trimming took 6 bases from V and 3 from J; bases not matched to a gene: 7. This CDR3 comprises 15 residues. CDR3 sequence reads: CASRLLGQGTDTQYF. DNA of the CDR3: TGTGCCAGCAGACTCCTAGGACAGGGGACAGATACGCAGTATTTT.

DNA for the CDR3: TGTGCCAGCAGCTCACGAAGCGGGAGCTCCTACGAGCAGTACTTC. Its protein product is CASSSRSGSSYEQYF. The V call is TRBV7-9, the J call TRBJ2-7, with TRBD2 identical over 8 bases. J gave up 0 bases and V 4 bases, and 5 bases lay outside the gene matches. This CDR3 contains 15 residues. Germline V gives CDR1 SEHNR, CDR2 FQNEAQ (reference sequence).

The chain carries TRBV28 and TRBJ1-5; the D gene is possibly TRBD1 (5 bases). The ends were cut back, 6 bases at V and 1 base at J, with 7 bases in the middle. The CDR3 covers 13 residues. Looked up from germline, CDR1 is MDHEN and CDR2 is SYDVKM. The CDR3: CASRRQSNQPQHF. CDR3 DNA: TGTGCCAGCAGAAGACAGAGCAATCAGCCCCAGCATTTT.

This clone came up once. The chain employs TRBV6-6 and TRBJ2-1; no reliable D call. Germline-derived CDR1 and CDR2 are MNHNY and SVGAGI (reference sequence). The CDR3 sequence is 15 residues long. Trimming left V 5 bases short and J 3 bases short, with 14 bases between. CDR3 DNA: TGTGCCAGCAGTCCTTCTTTAGTAGGCTACAATGAGCAGTTCTTC. Translation: CASSPSLVGYNEQFF.

The chain joins TRBV7-9 to TRBJ1-4, with 9 positions matching TRBD1. Germline-derived CDR1 and CDR2 are SEHNR and FQNEAQ (reference sequence). This CDR3 is built from 19 residues. After removal of 2 bases from V and 6 bases from J, the junction contained 16 bases not matched to a gene. The CDR3 nucleotides are TGTGCCAGCAGCTTATCACCCACAGGGGGCCTTGGCAGGCATGAAAAACTGTTTTTT. Encoded protein: CASSLSPTGGLGRHEKLFF. Based on the CDR3 plus reference TRBV7-9 and TRBJ1-4, the full variable domain is DTGVSQNPRHKITKRGQNVTFRCDPISEHNRLYWYRQTLGQGPEFLTYFQNEAQLEKSRLLSDRFSAERPKGSFSTLEIQRTEQGDSAMYLCASSLSPTGGLGRHEKLFFGSGTQLSVL.